The rows below give T cell receptor beta chains drawn from one sample of a study of spatial heterogeneity in lung cancer. In TCRdb, the 5' RACE reads were re-called with MiXCR into one record per CDR3 protein. The sample includes about 38,000 distinct CDR3 sequences, 7.5% of them seen just once. The input for sequencing was PBMCs, taken at surgery. The origin of the receptors is a male donor with early-stage non-small cell lung cancer. The CDR3 runs from the conserved cysteine through the conserved F or W. Fields, in order: CDR3 protein, CDR3 DNA, clone size, V gene, J gene, D gene. D genes are given only for firm matches. Clone size, where shown, is once, few, many, or a class for clones that have expanded.

CDR3: CSAPPGVGDTQYF
DNA: TGCAGTGCTCCTCCGGGAGTGGGAGATACGCAGTATTTT
size: many
V: TRBV20-1
J: TRBJ2-3
D: NA

CDR3: CASSKEWTGLQETQYF
DNA: TGTGCCAGCAGCAAAGAGTGGACAGGCCTACAAGAGACCCAGTACTTC
size: many
V: TRBV21-1
J: TRBJ2-5
D: NA

CDR3: CASRPSFGGREEETQYF
DNA: TGTGCCAGCAGACCCTCATTTGGAGGCCGGGAGGAAGAGACCCAGTACTTC
size: many
V: TRBV6-2/TRBV6-3
J: TRBJ2-5
D: TRBD2

CDR3: CASSSSGPNEQFF
DNA: TGTGCCAGCAGCTCGAGTGGGCCTAATGAGCAGTTCTTC
size: few
V: TRBV11-2
J: TRBJ2-1
D: NA

CDR3: CASSHLQGAPEAFF
DNA: TGTGCCAGCAGCCATCTACAGGGGGCACCTGAAGCTTTCTTT
size: few
V: TRBV4-2
J: TRBJ1-1
D: TRBD1

CDR3: CASSPGTSGHNEQFF
DNA: TGCGCCAGCAGCCCGGGGACTAGCGGTCACAATGAGCAGTTCTTC
size: medium-sized
V: TRBV4-3
J: TRBJ2-1
D: TRBD2

CDR3: CAWSTWAGGDTEAFF
DNA: TGTGCCTGGAGTACCTGGGCAGGGGGGGACACTGAAGCTTTCTTT
size: many
V: TRBV30
J: TRBJ1-1
D: TRBD1

CDR3: CAISESTRTRGAFF
DNA: TGTGCCATCAGTGAGTCGACTCGGACCCGTGGAGCTTTCTTT
size: many
V: TRBV10-3
J: TRBJ1-1
D: NA

CDR3: CASSYLEYGYTF
DNA: TGTGCCAGCAGTTACTTGGAATATGGCTACACCTTC
size: many
V: TRBV6-6
J: TRBJ1-2
D: NA

CDR3: CASSVLMGGNTEAFF
DNA: TGTGCCAGCAGCGTCCTTATGGGAGGCAACACTGAAGCTTTCTTT
size: few
V: TRBV9
J: TRBJ1-1
D: NA

CDR3: CSAISVGDHGELFF
DNA: TGCAGTGCTATCAGCGTAGGGGACCACGGGGAGCTGTTTTTT
size: many
V: TRBV20-1
J: TRBJ2-2
D: NA

CDR3: CASSFVAGLNYEQYF
DNA: TGTGCCAGCAGTTTTGTCGCTGGCCTAAACTACGAGCAGTACTTC
size: many
V: TRBV12-3/TRBV12-4
J: TRBJ2-7
D: NA

CDR3: CASSLRLAPYNEQFF
DNA: TGTGCCAGCAGTTTAAGACTAGCGCCTTACAATGAGCAGTTCTTC
size: few
V: TRBV27
J: TRBJ2-1
D: TRBD2

CDR3: CASSVDRTGGNEKLFF
DNA: TGTGCCAGCAGCGTAGACAGGACAGGGGGTAATGAAAAACTGTTTTTT
size: NA
V: TRBV9
J: TRBJ1-4
D: TRBD1

CDR3: CASSLGGGLPTEAFF
DNA: TGTGCCAGCAGCCTAGGGGGGGGCCTCCCAACTGAAGCTTTCTTT
size: many
V: TRBV12-3/TRBV12-4
J: TRBJ1-1
D: NA

CDR3: CASSQDTSGRWTF
DNA: TGTGCCAGCAGCCAGGACACTAGCGGGAGATGGACCTTC
size: once
V: TRBV3-1
J: TRBJ2-7
D: TRBD2

CDR3: CASSLVAGTEAFF
DNA: TGTGCCAGCAGCTTGGTAGCAGGCACTGAAGCTTTCTTT
size: NA
V: TRBV5-6
J: TRBJ1-1
D: NA